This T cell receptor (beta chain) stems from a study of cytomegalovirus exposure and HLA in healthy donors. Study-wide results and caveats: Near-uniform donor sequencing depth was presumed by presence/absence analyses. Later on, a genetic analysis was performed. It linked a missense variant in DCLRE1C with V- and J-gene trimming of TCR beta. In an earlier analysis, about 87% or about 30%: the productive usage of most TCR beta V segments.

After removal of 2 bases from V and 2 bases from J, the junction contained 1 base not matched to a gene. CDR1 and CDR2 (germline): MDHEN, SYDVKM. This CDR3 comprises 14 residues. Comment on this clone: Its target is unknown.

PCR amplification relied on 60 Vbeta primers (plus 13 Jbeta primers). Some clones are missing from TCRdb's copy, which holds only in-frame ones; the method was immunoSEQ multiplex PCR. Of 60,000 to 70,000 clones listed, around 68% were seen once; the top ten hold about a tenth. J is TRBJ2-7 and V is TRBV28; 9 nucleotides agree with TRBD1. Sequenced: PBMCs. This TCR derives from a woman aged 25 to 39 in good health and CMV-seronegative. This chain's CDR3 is CASSLGQGTYEQYF. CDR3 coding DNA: TGTGCCAGCAGTTTAGGACAGGGGACCTACGAGCAGTACTTC.